These T cell receptor beta chains were read from a single sample in a study of Ad26.COV2.S vaccination and SARS-CoV-2 variants. Libraries were prepared by immunoSEQ multiplex PCR; TCRdb keeps only in-frame clonotypes and omits some of them. The table lists around 250,000 clones, approximately 90% of them singletons, with roughly 3% in the top ten. This specimen consisted of peripheral blood, obtained in a trial of Ad26.COV2.S vaccine versus placebo. The receptors derive from a person aged 18-60 years who received the Ad26.COV2.S COVID-19 vaccine or a placebo. Both conserved end residues are part of each CDR3. The order of the fields is clone size, D gene, V gene, J gene, CDR3 protein, CDR3 DNA. The D gene is left open where the match is weak. Size is omitted from some rows. Given values are once, few, many or a class for expanded clones.

>-|TRBD1|TRBV7-2|TRBJ1-2
CASSLPGTGEAYTF
TGTGCCAGCAGCCTACCGGGGACAGGGGAAGCCTACACCTTC
>few|-|TRBV6-1|TRBJ1-2
CASSEVGEPYGYTF
TGTGCCAGCAGTGAGGTCGGGGAGCCCTATGGCTACACCTTC
>-|-|TRBV11-2|TRBJ2-1
CASSLDGAGPPYNEQFF
TGTGCCAGCAGCTTAGATGGAGCAGGTCCCCCCTACAATGAGCAGTTCTTC
>-|-|TRBV10-3|TRBJ2-5
CAISEGSSGETQYF
TGTGCCATCAGTGAGGGGAGTAGCGGCGAGACCCAGTACTTC
>-|-|TRBV19|TRBJ2-2
CASRMGINTGELFF
TGTGCCAGTAGAATGGGGATTAACACCGGGGAGCTGTTTTTT
>-|TRBD1|TRBV10-3|TRBJ1-1
CAISDRTGEWGEAFF
TGTGCCATCAGTGACCGGACAGGGGAATGGGGTGAAGCTTTCTTT
>-|-|TRBV29-1|TRBJ2-3
CSVEWRAELGTDTQYF
TGCAGCGTTGAATGGAGGGCAGAACTGGGCACAGATACGCAGTATTTT
>-|TRBD1|TRBV25-1|TRBJ1-4
CASSESGGAFEKLFF
TGTGCCAGCAGTGAGTCAGGGGGCGCGTTTGAAAAACTGTTTTTT
>-|-|TRBV3-1/TRBV3-2|TRBJ1-2
CASSQGRQVNYGYTF
TGTGCCAGCAGCCAAGGGCGACAGGTTAACTATGGCTACACCTTC
>once|TRBD2|TRBV6-5|TRBJ2-1
CASSPGSGGANEQFF
TGTGCCAGCAGTCCCGGCAGCGGGGGGGCCAATGAGCAGTTCTTC
>-|-|TRBV19|TRBJ2-1
CASSRDRKQFF
TGTGCCAGTAGTCGAGACAGGAAGCAGTTCTTC
>-|TRBD1|TRBV18|TRBJ2-5
CASSRLGTEKETQYF
TGTGCCAGCTCGCGTCTAGGGACAGAAAAAGAGACCCAGTACTTC
>-|-|TRBV6-6|TRBJ1-3
CASSYSSRGSGNTIYF
TGTGCCAGCAGTTACTCGTCCAGGGGAAGCGGAAACACCATATATTTT
>-|TRBD1|TRBV19|TRBJ1-4
CASSIGTGYEKLFF
TGTGCCAGTAGTATCGGGACAGGGTATGAAAAACTGTTTTTT
>-|TRBD1|TRBV18|TRBJ1-2
CASSLLPGQIYGYTF
TGTGCCAGCTCACTTCTTCCGGGACAGATCTATGGCTACACCTTC
>-|TRBD1|TRBV4-2|TRBJ1-5
CASSQDSTGEFNQPQHF
TGTGCCAGCAGCCAAGATTCGACAGGGGAGTTCAATCAGCCCCAGCATTTT
>-|-|TRBV15|TRBJ2-5
CATSTQRGIRETQYF
TGTGCCACCAGTACCCAGAGGGGAATAAGAGAGACCCAGTACTTC
>-|-|TRBV6-6|TRBJ1-5
CASRYGSLDSNQPQHF
TGTGCCAGCAGGTATGGTTCACTCGATAGCAATCAGCCCCAGCATTTT
>-|TRBD2|TRBV30|TRBJ2-5
CAWTSGSWGTQYF
TGTGCCTGGACTAGCGGGTCGTGGGGGACCCAGTACTTC
>-|-|TRBV29-1|TRBJ1-2
CSVELAGPGVGYTF
TGCAGCGTTGAACTCGCTGGTCCAGGGGTGGGCTACACCTTC
>-|TRBD1|TRBV25-1|TRBJ1-2
CASSERQGANYGYTF
TGTGCCAGCAGTGAACGACAGGGGGCGAACTATGGCTACACCTTC
>-|-|TRBV7-6|TRBJ1-1
CASSLGPTGNTEAFF
TGTGCCAGCAGCTTAGGGCCAACGGGGAACACTGAAGCTTTCTTT
>-|TRBD2|TRBV5-1|TRBJ2-1
CASSLGGTSGPNEQFF
TGCGCCAGCAGCTTGGGTGGGACTAGCGGGCCTAATGAGCAGTTCTTC
>-|-|TRBV30|TRBJ1-2
CAWKPRLGGYTF
TGTGCCTGGAAACCTCGTCTAGGTGGCTACACCTTC
>-|-|TRBV24-1|TRBJ1-1
CATSDKTGEAFF
TGTGCCACCAGTGACAAAACAGGTGAAGCTTTCTTT
>-|TRBD1|TRBV19|TRBJ1-2
CASSIGQGQGYTF
TGTGCCAGTAGTATCGGACAGGGCCAGGGCTACACCTTC
>-|TRBD2|TRBV6-2/TRBV6-3|TRBJ2-1
CASSNEGGLAGHPYSYNEQFF
TGTGCCAGCAGCAACGAAGGGGGACTAGCGGGCCACCCTTACTCCTACAATGAGCAGTTCTTC
>-|-|TRBV3-1/TRBV3-2|TRBJ2-5
CASSGRPGGETQYF
TGTGCCAGCAGCGGTCGACCAGGGGGGGAGACCCAGTACTTC
>-|TRBD2|TRBV11-3|TRBJ2-1
CASGAGGPSHEQFF
TGTGCCAGCGGAGCGGGAGGGCCGAGCCATGAGCAGTTCTTC
>-|-|TRBV10-3|TRBJ2-1
CAISEASYNEQFF
TGTGCCATCAGTGAGGCCTCCTACAATGAGCAGTTCTTC
>once|TRBD1|TRBV29-1|TRBJ2-7
CSVERGQGAGYEQYF
TGCAGCGTTGAAAGAGGACAGGGGGCCGGCTACGAGCAGTACTTC
>-|-|TRBV9|TRBJ2-4
CASSGGLQAKNIQYF
TGTGCCAGCAGCGGGGGACTGCAGGCGAAAAACATTCAGTACTTC
>-|-|TRBV5-1|TRBJ1-2
CASSYRDNYGYTF
TGCGCCAGCAGCTACAGGGATAACTATGGCTACACCTTC
>-|TRBD2|TRBV11-2|TRBJ2-1
CASSLTSGIVDEQFF
TGTGCCAGCAGCCTCACTAGCGGGATAGTTGATGAGCAGTTCTTC
>-|TRBD2|TRBV19|TRBJ2-5
CASSGLAGARETQYF
TGTGCCAGTAGTGGGTTAGCGGGGGCACGGGAGACCCAGTACTTC
>-|TRBD2|TRBV3-1/TRBV3-2|TRBJ2-1
CASSQVHLLAGVNNEQFF
TGTGCCAGCAGCCAAGTCCACCTGCTAGCGGGGGTTAACAATGAGCAGTTCTTC
>-|-|TRBV18|TRBJ1-1
CASSPSENTEAFF
TGTGCCAGCTCACCGTCCGAGAACACTGAAGCTTTCTTT
>-|-|TRBV7-2|TRBJ2-7
CASSQGGDEQYF
TGTGCCAGCAGTCAAGGGGGAGACGAGCAGTACTTC
>-|-|TRBV3-1/TRBV3-2|TRBJ1-5
CASSSHQGNQPQHF
TGTGCCAGCAGCTCGCACCAGGGTAACCAGCCCCAGCATTTT
>once|-|TRBV19|TRBJ1-1
CASSIRVGSGVNTEAFF
TGTGCCAGTAGTATCCGGGTCGGGAGCGGGGTAAACACTGAAGCTTTCTTT
>-|-|TRBV7-9|TRBJ2-3
CASSRGAIRQGTQYF
TGTGCCAGCAGCCGGGGGGCCATTCGGCAAGGAACGCAGTATTTT
>-|TRBD1|TRBV9|TRBJ2-7
CASSVHPPGQGKDEQYF
TGTGCCAGCAGCGTCCATCCTCCGGGACAGGGAAAGGACGAGCAGTACTTC
>-|TRBD1|TRBV2|TRBJ1-1
CASRQGTGVFTEAFF
TGTGCCAGCAGACAAGGGACAGGGGTATTCACTGAAGCTTTCTTT
>-|-|TRBV5-4|TRBJ2-1
CASSLEFSRVNEQFF
TGTGCCAGCAGCTTGGAGTTCTCCAGGGTCAATGAGCAGTTCTTC
>-|TRBD1|TRBV10-3|TRBJ2-7
CAISASGQGGSYEQYF
TGTGCCATCAGTGCCTCGGGACAGGGCGGCTCCTACGAGCAGTACTTC
>-|TRBD2|TRBV6-2/TRBV6-3|TRBJ2-5
CASSRGTSGGETQYF
TGTGCCAGCAGCCGCGGGACTAGCGGAGGAGAGACCCAGTACTTC
>-|-|TRBV25-1|TRBJ1-2
CASSDFGSYTF
TGTGCCAGCAGCGATTTTGGGAGCTACACCTTC
>-|TRBD1|TRBV7-2|TRBJ1-2
CASSSRTGGASYGYTF
TGTGCCAGCAGCTCCAGGACAGGGGGCGCGTCCTATGGCTACACCTTC
>-|TRBD1|TRBV6-4|TRBJ2-3
CASSPTGSTDTQYF
TGTGCCAGCAGTCCGACAGGGTCGACAGATACGCAGTATTTT
>-|-|TRBV4-2|TRBJ2-7
CASSQDRGAYEQYF
TGTGCCAGCAGCCAAGACAGGGGGGCCTACGAGCAGTACTTC
>once|-|TRBV5-5|TRBJ1-2
CASSLAVGGRIYGYTF
TGTGCCAGCAGCTTGGCCGTCGGGGGGCGCATCTATGGCTACACCTTC